This T cell receptor beta chain was found in a study of shared clonotypes between healthy human individuals. CD8 cells regarded as naive lacked CD45RO, were positively chosen for CCR7, and omitted terminally differentiated effector memory CD45RA+ cells. Assay used: immunoSEQ multiplex PCR; TCRdb lists only in-frame clones, some missing. The profile shows millions of clones, 85% to 95% of them singletons. Between the trimmed V and J ends, which lost 2 bases and 7 bases, there was a span of 9 bases. Germline-derived CDR1 and CDR2 are SNHLY and FYNNEI. The length of the CDR3 is 13 residues. This clonotype was sampled from a man aged 18 to 30 in good health. The chain joins TRBV2 to TRBJ1-5; D is unresolved. The sample was naive CD8+ T cells sorted from blood. CDR3: CASSELMEQPQHF. CDR3 coding DNA: TGTGCCAGCAGTGAACTGATGGAACAGCCCCAGCATTTT.